This entry concerns a single T cell receptor (beta chain). Antigen unknown. This sample was included in a study of Ad26.COV2.S vaccination and SARS-CoV-2 variants. Findings and limits, study-wide: Assessments of TCR breadth and depth may have underestimated the total T cell responses. Vaccinees showed greater spike-specific TCR breadth than placebo recipients.

Germline CDR1 KGHSH, CDR2 LQKENI. The V end was cut by 1 base, the J end by 4 bases, with 11 bases between. The CDR3 contains 14 residues. Only in-frame clones appear in the TCRdb table, and some are missing; sequencing was by immunoSEQ multiplex PCR. In the table there are roughly 40,000 clones, around 83% of which are singletons. The sequence came from a human donor who had recovered from COVID-19. The sample was peripheral blood, taken after recovery from COVID-19. The genes are TRBV18 and TRBJ2-7; perhaps D is TRBD1 or TRBD2 (5 bases each). The DNA for the CDR3 is TGTGCCAGCTCACCACGGGACCGCTTTTACGAGCAGTACTTC. Protein: CASSPRDRFYEQYF.